This TCR beta chain appears in the sequencing data of a study of blood T cell repertoires in COVID-19. Study context: Sites in the United States, Italy and Spain provided acute and convalescent COVID-19 samples. T cells, B-cell-depleted T cells, or PBMCs supplied cDNA or gDNA.

Seattle patients were enrolled while actively infected and followed longitudinally. The authors' processing: Cell counts per sample came from amplifying reference gene primers. Only in-frame clones appear in the TCRdb table, and some are missing; sequencing was by immunoSEQ multiplex PCR. That table supplies the V and J calls and clone size; D and trimming were determined from the DNA. The profile shows around 340,000 clones, 89% of them singletons. CDR3 size: 15 residues. J was trimmed by 6 bases and V by 3 bases; bases with no gene match: 9. From germline, CDR1 is MNHNY and CDR2 SVGAGI (reference sequence).

Sequenced input: peripheral blood. The V gene is TRBV6-6, the J gene TRBJ2-7, with 9 bases lining up with TRBD2. The source is a woman aged 55-69 years with COVID-19, enrolled during active disease. In DNA form, the CDR3 reads TGTGCCAGCAGTTATCCTTTAGTAGCGGGGGCCGAGCAGTACTTC. The encoded protein is CASSYPLVAGAEQYF.